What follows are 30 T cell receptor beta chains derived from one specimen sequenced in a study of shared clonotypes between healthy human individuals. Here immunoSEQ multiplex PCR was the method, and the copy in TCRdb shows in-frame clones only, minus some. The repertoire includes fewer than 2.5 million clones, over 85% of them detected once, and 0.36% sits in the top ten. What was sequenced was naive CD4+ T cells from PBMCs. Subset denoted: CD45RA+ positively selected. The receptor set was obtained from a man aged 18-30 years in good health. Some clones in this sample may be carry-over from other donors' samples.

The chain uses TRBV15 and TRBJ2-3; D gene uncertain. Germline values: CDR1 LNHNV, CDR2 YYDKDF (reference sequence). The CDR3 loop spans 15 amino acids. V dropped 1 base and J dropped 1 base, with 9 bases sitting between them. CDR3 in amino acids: CATSRAPPGTDTQYF. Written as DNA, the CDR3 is TGTGCCACCAGCAGAGCCCCCCCGGGCACAGATACGCAGTATTTT.

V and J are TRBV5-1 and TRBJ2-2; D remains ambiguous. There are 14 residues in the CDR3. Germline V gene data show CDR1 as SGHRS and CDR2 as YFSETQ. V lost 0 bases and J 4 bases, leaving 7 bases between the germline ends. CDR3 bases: TGCGCCAGCAGCTTGGGACACAGCACCGGGGAGCTGTTTTTT. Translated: CASSLGHSTGELFF.

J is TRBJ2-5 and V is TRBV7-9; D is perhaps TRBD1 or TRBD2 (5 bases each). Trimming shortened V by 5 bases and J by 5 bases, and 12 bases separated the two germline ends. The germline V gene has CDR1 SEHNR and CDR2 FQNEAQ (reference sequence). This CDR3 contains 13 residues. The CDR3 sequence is CASSRTWGETQYF. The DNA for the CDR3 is TGTGCCAGCAGCCGGACCTGGGGGGAGACCCAGTACTTC.

CDR3 in DNA: TGTGCCAGCAGCGGAAGAGGGACAGCCCCCCTCACAGATACGCAGTATTTT. Encoded protein: CASSGRGTAPLTDTQYF. This chain uses TRBV9 with TRBJ2-3, with 7 nucleotides matching TRBD1. The germline V gene encodes CDR1 SGDLS and CDR2 YYNGEE. Germline trimming cut 3 bases from V and 2 bases from J; bases unmatched to any gene: 12. This CDR3 has 17 residues.

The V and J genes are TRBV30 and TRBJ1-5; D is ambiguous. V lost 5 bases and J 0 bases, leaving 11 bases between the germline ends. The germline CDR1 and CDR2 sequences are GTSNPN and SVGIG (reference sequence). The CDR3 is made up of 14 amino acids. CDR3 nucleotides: TGTGCCTGGGGCTCGGGTCTTAGCAATCAGCCCCAGCATTTT. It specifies CAWGSGLSNQPQHF. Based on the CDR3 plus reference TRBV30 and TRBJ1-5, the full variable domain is SQTIHQWPATLVQPVGSPLSLECTVEGTSNPNLYWYRQAAGRGLQLLFYSVGIGQISSEVPQNLSASRPQDRQFILSSKKLLLSDSGFYLCAWGSGLSNQPQHFGDGTRLSIL.

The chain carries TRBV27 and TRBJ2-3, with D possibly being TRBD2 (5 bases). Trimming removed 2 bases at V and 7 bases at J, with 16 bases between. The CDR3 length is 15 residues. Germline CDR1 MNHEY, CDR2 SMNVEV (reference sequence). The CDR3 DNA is TGTGCCAGCAGTTTAAGGCGGGTAATGGGCAATACGCAGTATTTT. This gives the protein CASSLRRVMGNTQYF.

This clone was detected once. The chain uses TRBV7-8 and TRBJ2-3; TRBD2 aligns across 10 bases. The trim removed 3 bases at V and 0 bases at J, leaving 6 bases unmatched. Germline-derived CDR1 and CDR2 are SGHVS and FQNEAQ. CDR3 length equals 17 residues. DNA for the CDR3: TGTGCCAGCAGCTTCCGAAGCGGGAGGGTTAGCACAGATACGCAGTATTTT. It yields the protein CASSFRSGRVSTDTQYF. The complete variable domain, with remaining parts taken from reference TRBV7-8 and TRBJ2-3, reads GAGVSQSPRYKVAKRGQDVALRCDPISGHVSLFWYQQALGQGPEFLTYFQNEAQLDKSGLPSDRFFAERPEGSVSTLKIQRTQQEDSAVYLCASSFRSGRVSTDTQYFGPGTRLTVL.

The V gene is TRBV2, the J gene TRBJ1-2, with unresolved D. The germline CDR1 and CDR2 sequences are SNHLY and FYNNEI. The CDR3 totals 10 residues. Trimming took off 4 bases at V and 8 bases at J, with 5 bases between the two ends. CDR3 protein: CASSVSGYTF. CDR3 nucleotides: TGTGCCAGCAGTGTTTCCGGCTACACCTTC.

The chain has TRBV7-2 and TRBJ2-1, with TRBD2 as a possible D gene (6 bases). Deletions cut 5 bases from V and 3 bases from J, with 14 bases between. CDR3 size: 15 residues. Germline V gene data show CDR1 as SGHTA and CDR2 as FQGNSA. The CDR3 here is CASSPYGRNYNEQFF. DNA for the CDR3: TGTGCCAGCAGCCCCTACGGGAGAAACTACAATGAGCAGTTCTTC.

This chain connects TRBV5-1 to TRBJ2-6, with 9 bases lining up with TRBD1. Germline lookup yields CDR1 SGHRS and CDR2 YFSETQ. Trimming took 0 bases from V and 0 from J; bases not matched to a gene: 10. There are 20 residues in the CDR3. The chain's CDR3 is CASSLGQSGQGISGANVLTF. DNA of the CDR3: TGCGCCAGCAGCTTGGGACAATCGGGACAGGGTATCTCTGGGGCCAACGTCCTGACTTTC.

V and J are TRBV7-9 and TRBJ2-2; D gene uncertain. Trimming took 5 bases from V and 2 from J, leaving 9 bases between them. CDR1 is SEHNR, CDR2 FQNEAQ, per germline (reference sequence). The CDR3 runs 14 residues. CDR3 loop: CASSPRTNTGELFF. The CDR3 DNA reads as TGTGCCAGCAGCCCCCGGACCAACACCGGGGAGCTGTTTTTT.

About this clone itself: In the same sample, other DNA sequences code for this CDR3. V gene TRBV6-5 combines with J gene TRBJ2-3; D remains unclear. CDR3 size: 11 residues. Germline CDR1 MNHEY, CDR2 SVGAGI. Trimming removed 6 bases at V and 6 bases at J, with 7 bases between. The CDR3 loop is CASRERDTQYF. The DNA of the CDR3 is TGTGCCAGCAGAGAAAGGGATACGCAGTATTTT.

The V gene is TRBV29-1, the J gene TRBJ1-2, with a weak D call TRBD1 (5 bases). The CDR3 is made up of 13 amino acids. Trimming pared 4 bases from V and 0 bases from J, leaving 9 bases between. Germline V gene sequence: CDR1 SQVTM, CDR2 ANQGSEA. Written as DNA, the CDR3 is TGCAGCGTTGTCCAGGGATCTAACTATGGCTACACCTTC. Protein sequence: CSVVQGSNYGYTF.

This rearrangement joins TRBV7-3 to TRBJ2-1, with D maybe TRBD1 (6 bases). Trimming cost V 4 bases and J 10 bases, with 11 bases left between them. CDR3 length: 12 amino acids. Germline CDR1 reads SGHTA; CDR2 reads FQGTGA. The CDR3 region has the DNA TGTGCCAGCAGCTCATCCGGGACAGAGCAGTTCTTC. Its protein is CASSSSGTEQFF.

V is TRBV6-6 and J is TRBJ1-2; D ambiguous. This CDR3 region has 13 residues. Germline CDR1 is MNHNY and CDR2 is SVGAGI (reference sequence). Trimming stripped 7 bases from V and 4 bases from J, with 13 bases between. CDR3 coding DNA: TGTGCCAGCAAAGTCCACCCGGGCTATGGCTACACCTTC. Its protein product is CASKVHPGYGYTF.

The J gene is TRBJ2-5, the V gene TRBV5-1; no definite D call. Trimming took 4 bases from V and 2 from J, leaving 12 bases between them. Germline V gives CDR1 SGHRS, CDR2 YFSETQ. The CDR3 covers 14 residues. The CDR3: CASSETHKQETQYF. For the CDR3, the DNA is TGCGCCAGCAGCGAAACGCACAAACAAGAGACCCAGTACTTC.

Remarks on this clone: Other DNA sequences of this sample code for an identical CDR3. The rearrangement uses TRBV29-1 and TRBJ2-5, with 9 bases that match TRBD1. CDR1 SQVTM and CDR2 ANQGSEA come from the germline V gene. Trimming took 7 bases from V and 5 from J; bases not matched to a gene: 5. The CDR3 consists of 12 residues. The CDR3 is CSGGQGGETQYF. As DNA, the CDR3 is TGCAGCGGGGGACAGGGCGGCGAGACCCAGTACTTC.

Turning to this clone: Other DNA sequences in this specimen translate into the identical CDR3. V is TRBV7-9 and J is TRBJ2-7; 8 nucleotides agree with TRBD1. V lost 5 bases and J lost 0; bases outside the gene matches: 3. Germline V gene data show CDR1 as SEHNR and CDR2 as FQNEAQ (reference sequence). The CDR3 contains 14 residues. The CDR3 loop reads CASSLGQASYEQYF. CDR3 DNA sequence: TGTGCCAGCAGCCTGGGACAGGCCTCCTACGAGCAGTACTTC. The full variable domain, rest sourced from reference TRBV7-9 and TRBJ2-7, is DTGVSQNPRHKITKRGQNVTFRCDPISEHNRLYWYRQTLGQGPEFLTYFQNEAQLEKSRLLSDRFSAERPKGSFSTLEIQRTEQGDSAMYLCASSLGQASYEQYFGPGTRLTVT.

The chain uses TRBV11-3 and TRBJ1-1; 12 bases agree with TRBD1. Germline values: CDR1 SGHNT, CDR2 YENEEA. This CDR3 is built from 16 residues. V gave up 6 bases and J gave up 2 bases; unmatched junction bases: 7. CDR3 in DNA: TGTGCCAGCAGTTCCGGGACAGGGGGCTTTAACACTGAAGCTTTCTTT. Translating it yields CASSSGTGGFNTEAFF.

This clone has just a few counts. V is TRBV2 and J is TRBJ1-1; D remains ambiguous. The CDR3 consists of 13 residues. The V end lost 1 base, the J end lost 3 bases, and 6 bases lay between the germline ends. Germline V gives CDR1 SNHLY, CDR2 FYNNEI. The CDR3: CASSEEVYTEAFF. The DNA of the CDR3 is TGTGCCAGCAGTGAAGAGGTTTACACTGAAGCTTTCTTT.

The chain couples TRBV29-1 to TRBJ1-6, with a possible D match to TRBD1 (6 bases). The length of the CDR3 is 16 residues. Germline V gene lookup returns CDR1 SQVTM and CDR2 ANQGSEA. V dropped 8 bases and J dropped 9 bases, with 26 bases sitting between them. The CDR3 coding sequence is TGCAGCTCAAAGGGGGGAATCAGCTACCCCCTTTCACCCCTCCACTTT. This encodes CSSKGGISYPLSPLHF. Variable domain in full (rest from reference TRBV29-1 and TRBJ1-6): SAVISQKPSRDICQRGTSLTIQCQVDSQVTMMFWYRQQPGQSLTLIATANQGSEATYESGFVIDKFPISRPNLTFSTLTVSNMSPEDSSIYLCSSKGGISYPLSPLHFGNGTRLTVT.

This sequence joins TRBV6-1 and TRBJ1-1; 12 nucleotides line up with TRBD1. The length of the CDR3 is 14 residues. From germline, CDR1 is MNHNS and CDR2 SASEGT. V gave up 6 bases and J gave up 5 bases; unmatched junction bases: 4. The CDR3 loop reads CASRGTGGETEAFF. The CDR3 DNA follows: TGTGCCAGCAGGGGGACAGGGGGCGAGACTGAAGCTTTCTTT.

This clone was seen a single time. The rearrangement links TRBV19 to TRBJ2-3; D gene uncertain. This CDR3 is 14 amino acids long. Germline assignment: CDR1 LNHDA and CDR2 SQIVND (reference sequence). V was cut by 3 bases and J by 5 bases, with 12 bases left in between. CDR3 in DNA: TGTGCCAGTAGTATTCTGGCTAGTCAAGATACGCAGTATTTT. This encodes CASSILASQDTQYF.

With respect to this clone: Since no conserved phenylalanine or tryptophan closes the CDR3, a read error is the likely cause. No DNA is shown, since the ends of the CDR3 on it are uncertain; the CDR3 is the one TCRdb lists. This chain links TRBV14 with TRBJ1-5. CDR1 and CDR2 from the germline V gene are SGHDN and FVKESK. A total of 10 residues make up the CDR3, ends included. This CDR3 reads CASSQCPCNL.

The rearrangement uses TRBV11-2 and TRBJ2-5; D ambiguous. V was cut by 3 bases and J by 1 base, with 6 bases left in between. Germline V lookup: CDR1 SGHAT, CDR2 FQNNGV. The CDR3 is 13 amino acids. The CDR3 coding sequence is TGTGCCAGCAGCTTCCGAGCCCAAGAGACCCAGTACTTC. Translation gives CASSFRAQETQYF.

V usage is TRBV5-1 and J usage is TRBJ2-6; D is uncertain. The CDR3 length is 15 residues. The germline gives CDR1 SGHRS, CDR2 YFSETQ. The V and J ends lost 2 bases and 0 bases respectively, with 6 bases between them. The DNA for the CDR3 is TGCGCCAGCAGCTTATACATCTCTGGGGCCAACGTCCTGACTTTC. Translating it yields CASSLYISGANVLTF.

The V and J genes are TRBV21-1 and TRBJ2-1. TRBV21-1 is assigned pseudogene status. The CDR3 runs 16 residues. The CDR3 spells CASSKGRLLSYNEQFF. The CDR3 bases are TGTGCCAGCAGCAAAGGCCGGCTGCTCTCCTACAATGAGCAGTTCTTC.

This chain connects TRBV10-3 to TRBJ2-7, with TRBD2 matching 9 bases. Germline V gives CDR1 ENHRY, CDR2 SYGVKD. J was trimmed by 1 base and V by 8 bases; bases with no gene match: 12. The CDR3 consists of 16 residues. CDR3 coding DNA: TGTGCCATCGGACGACAGGAGACTAGCGGATCCTACGAGCAGTACTTC. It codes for CAIGRQETSGSYEQYF.

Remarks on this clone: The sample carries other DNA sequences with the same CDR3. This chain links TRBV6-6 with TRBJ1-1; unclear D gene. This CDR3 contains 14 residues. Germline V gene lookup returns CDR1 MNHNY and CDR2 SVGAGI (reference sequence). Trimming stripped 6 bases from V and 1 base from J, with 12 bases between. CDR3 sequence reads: CASSPSGGNTEAFF. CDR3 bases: TGTGCCAGCAGCCCGTCGGGAGGGAACACTGAAGCTTTCTTT.

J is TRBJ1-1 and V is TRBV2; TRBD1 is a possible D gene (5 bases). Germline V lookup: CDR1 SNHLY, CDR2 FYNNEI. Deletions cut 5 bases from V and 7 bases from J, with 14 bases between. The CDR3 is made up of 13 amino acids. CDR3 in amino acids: CASSSLTGIEAFF. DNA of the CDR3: TGTGCCAGCAGTTCTCTTACAGGAATTGAAGCTTTCTTT.